The entry below gives a single TCR beta chain sequence along with its context. Antigen specificity is unknown. The sample comes from a study of CD8+ T cells in alopecia areata. Study results and limitations: Sequenced scalp T cells also include alphabeta T cells resident in normal skin. Persistence during tofacitinib was seen for many expanded lesional clones in scalp and blood. Alopecia totalis/universalis scalp especially showed more expanded CD8+ clones than normal scalp.

Treatment defined: oral pan-JAK inhibitor, 5-10 mg twice daily. Sequencing relied on a cDNA template that was reverse transcribed from extracted RNA. This table comes from immunoSEQ multiplex PCR, and its TCRdb copy is limited to in-frame clones, with some not included. The sample carries approximately 170,000 clones, about three fifths recorded once. The sample in question was CD4+ T cells sorted from blood, obtained at week 4, from a patient treated with tofacitinib. This TCR was sampled from a human donor with alopecia areata.

The CDR3 DNA follows: TGTGCCAGCAGTGAAGCAGGCGGGACATTGAAGACCCAGTACTTC. It encodes CASSEAGGTLKTQYF. V gene TRBV25-1 combines with J gene TRBJ2-5; either TRBD1 or TRBD2 may fit D (6 bases each). The length of the CDR3 is 15 residues. The V end lost 2 bases, the J end lost 6 bases, and 16 bases lay between the germline ends. CDR1 is MGHDK and CDR2 is SYGVNS in the germline V gene.